Listed below are T cell receptor beta chains from one sample, sequenced in a study of alternative splicing in chronic myeloid leukemia remission. TCRdb re-called the bulk RNA-seq reads; one entry per CDR3 protein, DNA not given. The sample comprises 500 or so distinct CDR3 sequences, roughly 96% of which are singletons, and approximately 8.4% rests with the top ten. Sequenced material: PBMCs or total blood leukocytes (not recorded which), taken during remission. The receptors were gathered from an adult with chronic myeloid leukemia. The CDR3 runs from the conserved cysteine through the conserved F or W. The order of the fields is CDR3 protein, clone size, J gene, V gene. Only part of the rows carry a size: once, few, many, or a class if the clone is expanded.

CSARDAGGPSTDTQYF	-	TRBJ2-3	TRBV20-1
CASSLDRAGDQPQHF	few	TRBJ1-5	TRBV7-9
CASSTGQGQPQHF	-	TRBJ1-5	TRBV6-6
CASRISGQGTFEQFF	-	TRBJ2-1	TRBV5-1